A selection of T cell receptor beta chains follows, all from one sample in a study of beta chain features in type 1 diabetes. Sequenced by immunoSEQ multiplex PCR; TCRdb stores in-frame clones only, minus some. The profile shows some 150,000 clones, over 8.5% of them singletons. The material sequenced was central memory CD4+ T cells from blood. The receptors were sampled from a man between 18 and 35 years old in good health. The CDR3 runs from the conserved cysteine through the conserved F or W. Fields, in order: V gene, clone size, CDR3 length, J gene, D gene, CDR3 DNA, CDR3 protein. A D gene is named only where the DNA matches it firmly. Size is omitted from some rows. Given values are once, few, many or a class for expanded clones.

TRBV18	few	14	TRBJ2-7	-	TGTGCCAGCTCACGTTGGGACTCATCCTACGAGCAGTACTTC	CASSRWDSSYEQYF
TRBV29-1	few	12	TRBJ2-1	-	TGCAGCGTTGAAGAGGGGAGATATGAGCAGTTCTTC	CSVEEGRYEQFF
TRBV7-2	-	11	TRBJ1-2	-	TGTGCCAGCAGCCCTACTTATGGCTACACCTTC	CASSPTYGYTF
TRBV21-1	-	16	TRBJ2-7	-	TGTGCCAGCAGCAAAGCGGCGGGGCGGGCTAACTACGAGCAGTACTTC	CASSKAAGRANYEQYF
TRBV4-3	-	14	TRBJ2-6	-	TGCGCCAGCAGCCAAGATACCGGGGCCAACGTCCTGACTTTC	CASSQDTGANVLTF
TRBV5-6	-	14	TRBJ2-7	TRBD2	TGTGCCAGCAGCTTGGCAGGGAGGGGCTACGAGCAGTACTTC	CASSLAGRGYEQYF
TRBV4-2	-	14	TRBJ2-2	-	TGTGCCAGCAGCCAGGAACGGTACACCGGGGAGCTGTTTTTT	CASSQERYTGELFF
TRBV30	-	12	TRBJ1-6	-	TGTGCCTGGAGGATACAGGGTTCACCCCTCCACTTT	CAWRIQGSPLHF
TRBV9	-	14	TRBJ2-1	-	TGTGCCAGCAGCGTAGGTATCTCCTACAATGAGCAGTTCTTC	CASSVGISYNEQFF
TRBV5-1	-	15	TRBJ1-6	-	TGCGCCAGCAGCCCTTGGGGGGAATCGAATTCACCCCTCCACTTT	CASSPWGESNSPLHF
TRBV2	many	15	TRBJ2-5	TRBD1	TGTGCCAGCAGTGCGGCAGGGGGCTTGGGAGAGACCCAGTACTTC	CASSAAGGLGETQYF
TRBV29-1	few	14	TRBJ1-2	-	TGCAGCGTTTCCTATTTAGCGGGTAGCTATGGCTACACCTTC	CSVSYLAGSYGYTF
TRBV29-1	-	15	TRBJ2-3	-	TGCAGCGTTGTGGACTGGACAACCAACACAGATACGCAGTATTTT	CSVVDWTTNTDTQYF